The clone carrying this TCR beta chain came up once. Data came from immunoSEQ multiplex PCR; TCRdb stores just in-frame clones and leaves some out. The sample consists of fewer than 250,000 clones, 88% of them appearing once. The sample comes from a study of blood T cell repertoires in COVID-19. Whole-study context: COVID-19 samples, acute and convalescent, were from the United States, Italy and Spain.

After removal of 6 bases from V and 0 bases from J, the junction contained 6 bases not matched to a gene. CDR3 size: 17 residues. The germline gives CDR1 SNHLY, CDR2 FYNNEI. The rearrangement joins TRBV2 to TRBJ2-2; TRBD1 matches 11 bases. The sequenced sample was PBMCs or T cells enriched from blood (not recorded which). The sequence derives from a woman aged 45-65 years with acute COVID-19. The CDR3 coding sequence is TGTGCCAGCAGCGTTGGGACAGGGGGAACGAACACCGGGGAGCTGTTTTTT. It codes for CASSVGTGGTNTGELFF.